The sequence of this T cell receptor (beta chain) was determined in a study of T cell repertoires in cytomegalovirus infection. TCRdb ran MiXCR on the reads and lists one entry per CDR3 protein. The sample has some 590,000 distinct CDR3 sequences; roughly 42% are singletons. This clonotype was detected only a few times. What it binds is not known. The CDR3 extends over 18 amino acids. Trimming stripped 4 bases from V and 3 bases from J, with 23 bases between. The gene calls are TRBV12-3 or TRBV12-4 and TRBJ2-3; D is possibly TRBD1 (6 bases). The material sequenced was cultured PBMCs, taken from culture after CMV antigen stimulation. This sequence originates from a human donor in good health (CMV status not recorded). Some clones in this sample may be carry-over from other donors' samples. As DNA, the CDR3 is TGTGCCAGCAGTTCCCCCCCCACAGGGTCATGGGGAACAGATACGCAGTATTTT. Translating it yields CASSSPPTGSWGTDTQYF.